One and the same sample provided the 8 T cell receptor beta chains below, sequenced in a study of blood T cell repertoires in COVID-19. The assay was immunoSEQ multiplex PCR, and TCRdb's table has in-frame clones only and misses some. This table has some 74,000 clones, approximately 83% appearing once. Sequenced sample: peripheral blood. The origin of the receptors is an elderly man with acute or convalescent COVID-19.

This clone was found a few times. This rearrangement joins TRBV5-1 to TRBJ1-1; 7 bases align to TRBD1. This CDR3 is built from 16 residues. Germline CDR1 is SGHRS and CDR2 is YFSETQ. J was trimmed by 3 bases and V by 0 bases; bases with no gene match: 8. Written as DNA, the CDR3 is TGCGCCAGCAGCTTGGCACGGGACAGCCAGGACACTGAAGCTTTCTTT. Translated: CASSLARDSQDTEAFF.

DNA of the CDR3: TGTGCCATCATGTCAGGGGGAGACGAGCAGTACTTC. Protein: CAIMSGGDEQYF. The J gene is TRBJ2-7, the V gene TRBV10-3; 7 bases line up with TRBD1. V lost 7 bases and J lost 5; bases outside the gene matches: 5. CDR1 is ENHRY, CDR2 SYGVKD, per germline. The CDR3 sequence is 12 residues long.

The DNA of the CDR3 is TGTGCCACCAGCAGAGATACCGGGACAGGGGGTATTTACGATACGCAGTATTTT. Translating it yields CATSRDTGTGGIYDTQYF. The chain recombines TRBV15 with TRBJ2-3, with 11 bases matching TRBD1. Per the germline V gene, CDR1 is LNHNV and CDR2 is YYDKDF (reference sequence). The CDR3 is 18 residues long. After removal of 0 bases from V and 6 bases from J, the junction contained 11 bases not matched to a gene.

V usage is TRBV11-2 and J usage is TRBJ2-1, with 13 bases matching TRBD2. CDR3 length: 19 residues. Germline V gives CDR1 SGHAT, CDR2 FQNNGV. V gave up 1 base and J gave up 4 bases; unmatched junction bases: 10. CDR3 bases: TGTGCCAGCAGCTTAGCGGGTAGGACTAGCGGGGGCCATTACAATGAGCAGTTCTTC. Translating it yields CASSLAGRTSGGHYNEQFF.

The chain recombines TRBV9 with TRBJ2-3; 11 bases match TRBD2. Germline V gene data show CDR1 as SGDLS and CDR2 as YYNGEE. V was clipped by 4 bases and J by 1 base; unmatched bases: 2. This CDR3 comprises 15 residues. The CDR3 nucleotides read TGTGCCAGCAGCTTACTAGCGGGGGGCACAGATACGCAGTATTTT. Amino acids: CASSLLAGGTDTQYF.

The chain recombines TRBV19 with TRBJ1-3, with 7 bases identical to TRBD1. There are 15 residues in the CDR3. Unmatched junction bases numbered 7, after V lost 6 bases and J lost 2 bases. Germline assignment: CDR1 LNHDA and CDR2 SQIVND (reference sequence). The CDR3 bases are TGTGCCAGTAGAACGACCGGGACAGCTGGAAACACCATATATTTT. It specifies CASRTTGTAGNTIYF.

CDR3 DNA: TGTGCCAGCAGCTCCCGTCGAGGACAAGTCTATGGCTACACCTTC. As protein: CASSSRRGQVYGYTF. The chain carries TRBV6-5 and TRBJ1-2; tentatively, D is TRBD1 (5 bases). Germline V gene lookup returns CDR1 MNHEY and CDR2 SVGAGI. V lost 6 bases and J 4 bases, leaving 18 bases between the germline ends. CDR3 length: 15 amino acids.

This clone was seen more than once but under ten times. The rearrangement links TRBV6-5 to TRBJ2-7; TRBD2 might be the D (5 bases). Germline V gene sequence: CDR1 MNHEY, CDR2 SVGAGI. This CDR3 region has 12 residues. The CDR3 DNA reads TGTGGGTCAGCGGTGCTCTCCTACGAGCAGTACTTC. Amino acid sequence: CGSAVLSYEQYF.